The source of this T cell receptor beta chain is a study of early T cells in non-severe SARS-CoV-2 infection. Study context: With bulk RNA from unsorted whole blood as input, sequencing yielded unpaired chains.

Attachment of unique molecular identifiers was made to individual cDNA molecules. TCRdb recomputed calls from the 5' RACE reads with MiXCR, one row per CDR3 protein. Among some 36,000 distinct CDR3 sequences listed, less than 8% were seen once. There are 15 residues in the CDR3. Trimming at V came to 5 bases and at J to 5 bases, leaving 8 bases not matched to a gene. CDR1 and CDR2 (germline): SEHNR, FQNEAQ (reference sequence). The sequenced sample was whole blood, obtained at baseline. The rearrangement links TRBV7-9 to TRBJ1-4; 7 nucleotides agree with TRBD1. The sequence was obtained from an adult who was a healthcare worker with PCR-confirmed SARS-CoV-2 infection or an uninfected control (not recorded which). The CDR3 reads CASSNSGTANEKLFF. CDR3 nucleotides: TGTGCCAGCAGCAATTCCGGGACAGCCAATGAAAAACTGTTTTTT.